This T cell receptor beta chain appears in the sequencing data of a study of shared clonotypes between healthy human individuals. This clone occurred once. Clones were sequenced by immunoSEQ multiplex PCR, and TCRdb holds only the in-frame ones, with some missing. Among about 490,000 clones listed, 70% to 85% were seen once. The CDR3 has 15 residues. V was clipped by 6 bases and J by 2 bases, with 16 bases between them. Per the germline V gene, CDR1 is SGHTA and CDR2 is FQGTGA. The sequenced sample consisted of PBMCs. J is TRBJ2-5 and V is TRBV7-3, with D maybe TRBD1 (5 bases). The source of this sequence is a woman between 40 and 55 years old in good health. Some clones in this sample may be carry-over from other donors' samples. CDR3 in amino acids: CASSSTNDRQETQYF. DNA of the CDR3: TGTGCCAGCAGTTCTACCAACGACAGACAAGAGACCCAGTACTTC.